Each of the 25 T cell receptor beta chains below was sequenced from the same sample in a study of blood T cell repertoires in COVID-19. The protocol was immunoSEQ multiplex PCR, while the TCRdb copy is restricted to in-frame clones and leaves out a portion. The profile shows fewer than 250,000 clones, about 88% of them singletons. Sequenced sample: peripheral blood. These receptors all come from a man between 65 and 85 years old with acute or convalescent COVID-19.

V usage is TRBV2 and J usage is TRBJ1-6; 7 bases agree with TRBD1. Trimming cost V 6 bases and J 6 bases; bases outside gene matches: 8. Per the germline V gene, CDR1 is SNHLY and CDR2 is FYNNEI. The CDR3 extends over 15 amino acids. DNA for the CDR3: TGTGCCAGCAGGACAAGACAGGGCAGTAATTCACCCCTCCACTTT. This sequence encodes CASRTRQGSNSPLHF.

The gene calls are TRBV7-2 and TRBJ2-7, with D tentatively TRBD2 (6 bases). Germline V gene sequence: CDR1 SGHTA, CDR2 FQGNSA. Trimming pared 1 base from V and 1 base from J, leaving 11 bases between. The CDR3 has 15 amino acids. Here the CDR3 DNA reads TGTGCCAGCAGCTTAGGTGTGACTAGTTCCTACGAGCAGTACTTC. Translating it yields CASSLGVTSSYEQYF.

A remark on this clone: This specimen includes other DNA sequences encoding the same CDR3. The rearrangement joins TRBV18 to TRBJ2-3, with TRBD1 matching 8 bases. The J segment lost 0 bases and the V segment lost 3 bases, leaving 2 bases of the junction unmatched. Germline V CDR1 and CDR2: KGHSH, LQKENI. The CDR3 runs to 15 residues. CDR3 sequence reads: CASSPQGASTDTQYF. The CDR3 DNA reads as TGTGCCAGCTCACCCCAGGGGGCTAGCACAGATACGCAGTATTTT.

V usage is TRBV29-1 and J usage is TRBJ1-1; 7 bases agree with TRBD1. There are 12 residues in the CDR3. The germline V gene has CDR1 SQVTM and CDR2 ANQGSEA. Trimming took 1 base from V and 12 from J; bases not matched to a gene: 8. The CDR3 DNA sequence: TGCAGCGTTGAAGTGGGCAGGGGGTATCCTTTCTTT. This gives the protein CSVEVGRGYPFF.

The rearrangement links TRBV7-6 to TRBJ2-1, with 8 nucleotides matching TRBD2. After removal of 3 bases from V and 0 bases from J, the junction contained 10 bases not matched to a gene. The germline CDR1 and CDR2 sequences are SGHVS and FNYEAQ. The CDR3 has 18 residues. CDR3 protein: CASSLRSAGGSSYNEQFF. The CDR3, as DNA: TGTGCCAGCAGCTTGCGTTCGGCGGGGGGAAGCTCCTACAATGAGCAGTTCTTC. Filled out from reference TRBV7-6 and TRBJ2-1, the complete variable domain reads GAGVSQSPRYKVTKRGQDVALRCDPISGHVSLYWYRQALGQGPEFLTYFNYEAQQDKSGLPNDRFSAERPEGSISTLTIQRTEQRDSAMYRCASSLRSAGGSSYNEQFFGPGTRLTVL.

The gene calls are TRBV6-2 or TRBV6-3 and TRBJ2-3; no reliable D call. This CDR3 region has 12 residues. The V gene lost 5 bases and the J gene lost 8 bases, with 11 bases spanning the gap. Germline values: CDR1 MNHEY, CDR2 SVGEGT. CDR3 sequence (DNA): TGTGCCAGCAGTCCCTCGGGTGGTACGCAGTATTTT. Its protein product is CASSPSGGTQYF.

J is TRBJ1-6 and V is TRBV7-2, with a weak D call TRBD1 (5 bases). Germline assignment: CDR1 SGHTA and CDR2 FQGNSA. The CDR3 spans 14 residues. V lost 5 bases and J lost 4, with 9 bases in between. The CDR3 loop reads CASSTQVYNSPLHF. The CDR3 DNA follows: TGTGCCAGCAGCACACAGGTGTATAATTCACCCCTCCACTTT.

This chain joins TRBV6-2 or TRBV6-3 and TRBJ1-1, with unresolved D. In germline, CDR1 is MNHEY, CDR2 SVGEGT. This CDR3 comprises 13 residues. Trimming took 0 bases from V and 11 from J, leaving 13 bases between them. CDR3 in amino acids: CASSYSAALKAFF. The CDR3 DNA reads as TGTGCCAGCAGTTACTCTGCGGCCTTGAAGGCTTTCTTT.

V and J are TRBV3-1 (or the pseudogene TRBV3-2) and TRBJ2-3; 11 bases fit TRBD2. Germline CDR1 is LGHDT and CDR2 is YNNKEL (reference sequence). Trimming took 1 base from V and 8 from J; bases not matched to a gene: 8. This CDR3 is built from 16 residues. The CDR3 spells CASSQGLAGGPGTQYF. The DNA for the CDR3 is TGTGCCAGCAGCCAAGGCCTAGCGGGAGGCCCCGGTACGCAGTATTTT.

In DNA form, the CDR3 reads TGCGCCAGCAGCTTGGCAGGGGCAACTAATGAAAAACTGTTTTTT. Its translation is CASSLAGATNEKLFF. The rearrangement joins TRBV5-1 to TRBJ1-4; D may be TRBD1 (6 bases). This CDR3 has 15 residues. Germline-derived CDR1 and CDR2 are SGHRS and YFSETQ. Trimming left V 0 bases short and J 0 bases short, with 6 bases between.

The chain has TRBV28 and TRBJ2-1; 7 bases agree with TRBD2. The germline gives CDR1 MDHEN, CDR2 SYDVKM. This CDR3 is 15 amino acids long. The ends lost 3 bases at V and 2 bases at J; junction bases unmatched: 4. The CDR3 spells CASSFVGRTYNEQFF. CDR3 DNA: TGTGCCAGCAGTTTTGTCGGGAGGACCTACAATGAGCAGTTCTTC. Variable domain in full (rest from reference TRBV28 and TRBJ2-1): DVKVTQSSRYLVKRTGEKVFLECVQDMDHENMFWYRQDPGLGLRLIYFSYDVKMKEKGDIPEGYSVSREKKERFSLILESASTNQTSMYLCASSFVGRTYNEQFFGPGTRLTVL.

Only one count was recorded for this clone. The V call is TRBV7-2, the J call TRBJ2-1; a weak D match, TRBD1 (5 bases). The germline gives CDR1 SGHTA, CDR2 FQGNSA. Deletions cut 1 base from V and 2 bases from J, with 12 bases between. CDR3 size: 16 residues. The CDR3 nucleotides read TGTGCCAGCAGCTTAGTGGGCAGGGCAGCCTACAATGAGCAGTTCTTC. The encoded protein is CASSLVGRAAYNEQFF. Full variable domain (outside the CDR3, taken from reference TRBV7-2 and TRBJ2-1): GAGVSQSPSNKVTEKGKDVELRCDPISGHTALYWYRQSLGQGLEFLIYFQGNSAPDKSGLPSDRFSAERTGGSVSTLTIQRTQQEDSAVYLCASSLVGRAAYNEQFFGPGTRLTVL.

The CDR3 sequence is CASRTAGGEEKLFF. CDR3 coding DNA: TGTGCCAGCAGGACGGCAGGGGGAGAAGAAAAACTGTTTTTT. V and J are TRBV6-5 and TRBJ1-4; 7 nucleotides align to TRBD1. CDR1 MNHEY and CDR2 SVGAGI come from the germline V gene. The ends lost 6 bases at V and 8 bases at J; junction bases unmatched: 9. The CDR3 totals 14 residues.

This chain uses TRBV15 with TRBJ1-1; TRBD1 agrees at 10 bases. The CDR3 totals 17 residues. Germline CDR1 reads LNHNV; CDR2 reads YYDKDF (reference sequence). V trimming: 4 bases; J trimming: 4 bases; junction bases outside the gene matches: 12. CDR3 sequence (DNA): TGTGCCACCAGCAAGGCCCTAGGGGACAGGGGTGGCACTGAAGCTTTCTTT. This codes for CATSKALGDRGGTEAFF.

V gene TRBV2 combines with J gene TRBJ1-5; the D is unclear. Trimming took 3 bases from V and 7 from J, leaving 13 bases between them. The CDR3 loop spans 14 amino acids. Per the germline V gene, CDR1 is SNHLY and CDR2 is FYNNEI. The CDR3 nucleotides read TGTGCCAGCAGTGAGGGAATCGGAGGCCAGCCCCAGCATTTT. It specifies CASSEGIGGQPQHF.

This sequence joins TRBV18 and TRBJ2-5; D perhaps matches TRBD2 (5 bases). This CDR3 spans 15 amino acids. Looked up from germline, CDR1 is KGHSH and CDR2 is LQKENI. Trimming removed 3 bases from V and 5 bases from J, with 16 bases in between. The CDR3 here is CASSPGIWERETQYF. Here the CDR3 DNA reads TGTGCCAGCTCACCTGGGATCTGGGAGCGGGAGACCCAGTACTTC.

The gene calls are TRBV24-1 and TRBJ2-1, with D perhaps TRBD1 (6 bases). CDR1 and CDR2 from the germline V gene are KGHDR and SFDVKD. The V end lost 9 bases, the J end lost 4 bases, and 6 bases lay between the germline ends. CDR3 length: 11 residues. The CDR3 loop is CATGQYNEQFF. The CDR3 coding sequence is TGTGCCACCGGACAGTACAATGAGCAGTTCTTC.

This rearrangement joins TRBV5-5 to TRBJ2-1; the D gene is possibly TRBD2 (5 bases). V dropped 4 bases and J dropped 0 bases, with 11 bases sitting between them. CDR1 is SGHKS and CDR2 is YYEKEE in the germline V gene (reference sequence). The CDR3 covers 15 residues. DNA of the CDR3: TGTGCCAGCAGCCCCGGGGTGAGCTCCTACAATGAGCAGTTCTTC. Translated: CASSPGVSSYNEQFF. The complete variable domain, with remaining parts taken from reference TRBV5-5 and TRBJ2-1, reads DAGVTQSPTHLIKTRGQQVTLRCSPISGHKSVSWYQQVLGQGPQFIFQYYEKEERGRGNFPDRFSARQFPNYSSELNVNALLLGDSALYLCASSPGVSSYNEQFFGPGTRLTVL.

The V gene is TRBV5-1, the J gene TRBJ2-3; D is uncertain. The CDR3 sequence is 15 residues long. CDR1 and CDR2 (germline): SGHRS, YFSETQ. Trimming took 0 bases from V and 3 from J, leaving 11 bases between them. The CDR3 DNA sequence: TGCGCCAGCAGCTTGGCTTCTGGTGCGACAGATACGCAGTATTTT. It specifies CASSLASGATDTQYF.

V gene TRBV5-1 combines with J gene TRBJ1-1; 11 bases map to TRBD1. The CDR3 sequence is 14 residues long. V dropped 4 bases and J dropped 5; count of bases not matched to a gene: 4. Germline lookup yields CDR1 SGHRS and CDR2 YFSETQ. The DNA of the CDR3 is TGCGCCAGCAGCCACGGGACAGGGGGAACTGAAGCTTTCTTT. Its protein is CASSHGTGGTEAFF.

The gene calls are TRBV6-5 and TRBJ2-2, with 8 bases lining up with TRBD2. Per the germline V gene, CDR1 is MNHEY and CDR2 is SVGAGI. Unmatched junction bases numbered 13, after V lost 11 bases and J lost 5 bases. There are 15 residues in the CDR3. The DNA for the CDR3 is TGTGCCTCCCGCTTTTTTAGCGGGAATACCGGGGAGCTGTTTTTT. Translating gives CASRFFSGNTGELFF.

The rearrangement links TRBV5-1 to TRBJ2-1; D is perhaps TRBD1 (5 bases). Per germline, CDR1 SGHRS and CDR2 YFSETQ. Trimming shortened V by 4 bases and J by 5 bases, and 10 bases separated the two germline ends. This CDR3 region has 13 residues. CDR3 in amino acids: CASSRQIDNEQFF. The DNA for the CDR3 is TGCGCCAGCAGCAGACAGATTGACAATGAGCAGTTCTTC. Drawing the rest from reference TRBV5-1 and TRBJ2-1, the complete variable domain is KAGVTQTPRYLIKTRGQQVTLSCSPISGHRSVSWYQQTPGQGLQFLFEYFSETQRNKGNFPGRFSGRQFSNSRSEMNVSTLELGDSALYLCASSRQIDNEQFFGPGTRLTVL.

A note on this clone: Compared with germline, one end of the junction differs, possibly owing to a read error. The chain is built from TRBV9 and TRBJ1-2; maybe TRBD1 (6 bases). This CDR3 region has 13 residues. Germline loops: CDR1 SGDLS, CDR2 YYNGEE. The CDR3 spells CARSGGGFGGYTF. The CDR3 DNA sequence: TGTGCCCGCAGCGGGGGGGGCTTCGGTGGCTACACCTTC. Based on the CDR3 plus reference TRBV9 and TRBJ1-2, the full variable domain is DSGVTQTPKHLITATGQRVTLRCSPRSGDLSVYWYQQSLDQGLQFLIQYYNGEERAKGNILERFSAQQFPDLHSELNLSSLELGDSALYFCARSGGGFGGYTFGSGTRLTVV.

This sequence joins TRBV19 and TRBJ1-4; D might be TRBD1 (6 bases). Trimming took off 4 bases at V and 5 bases at J, with 20 bases between the two ends. The CDR3 covers 17 residues. Looked up from germline, CDR1 is LNHDA and CDR2 is SQIVND (reference sequence). The CDR3 DNA follows: TGTGCCAGTAGTAATCAGGGGCCGGCCGGACCGAATGAAAAACTGTTTTTT. It specifies CASSNQGPAGPNEKLFF.

This clone was counted once. The chain couples TRBV10-3 to TRBJ1-5; 7 positions agree with TRBD1. Germline assignment: CDR1 ENHRY and CDR2 SYGVKD. This CDR3 has 14 residues. V was clipped by 11 bases and J by 1 base; unmatched bases: 8. CDR3 DNA: TGTGCCGCCAGGGACAGTTCAAGCAATCAGCCCCAGCATTTT. The encoded protein is CAARDSSSNQPQHF.